This TCR beta chain stems from a study of shared clonotypes between healthy human individuals. As for the study in general: A couple of women and a few men aged 18 to 49 made up the donors. Per donor, three plates held CD4 naive cells, three held CD4 memory, two held CD8 naive and one held CD8 memory. Study conclusions and caveats: Estimated richness values were generally larger in naive subsets than in memory subsets.

Execution of the assay was at deep level. Sequencing used immunoSEQ multiplex PCR; TCRdb keeps in-frame clones, though not all of them. The sample records millions of clones, approximately 94% being singletons. Points on this clone: Its antigen is unidentified.

V shed 5 bases and J shed 1 base, with 15 bases lying between them. CDR1 and CDR2 (germline): SGHTA, FQGNSA. This CDR3 contains 15 residues. CD45RO-negative, CCR7-positively selected cells formed the naive CD8 fraction, excluding terminally differentiated effector memory CD45RA+ cells. The receptor was derived from a man aged 18-30 years in good health. Some clones in this sample may be carry-over from other donors' samples. The chain carries TRBV7-2 and TRBJ2-7; perhaps TRBD2 as D (5 bases). Sequencing was done on a sample of naive CD8+ T cells from PBMCs. Here the CDR3 DNA reads TGTGCCAGCAGCCAAGTGTCGGGGAAATCCTACGAGCAGTACTTC. Its translation: CASSQVSGKSYEQYF. Based on the CDR3 plus reference TRBV7-2 and TRBJ2-7, the full variable domain is GAGVSQSPSNKVTEKGKDVELRCDPISGHTALYWYRQSLGQGLEFLIYFQGNSAPDKSGLPSDRFSAERTGGSVSTLTIQRTQQEDSAVYLCASSQVSGKSYEQYFGPGTRLTVT.